The next 16 T cell receptor beta chains were all read from a single sample in a study of blood T cells in healthy people across ages. Primed by a sample-barcoded 5' primer and a J-beta primer mix, a second PCR proceeded for 7 to 11 cycles. A single record per CDR3 protein comes from TCRdb applying MiXCR to the 5' RACE reads. This sample has about 1.6 million distinct CDR3 sequences, with about 31% found just once. Sequenced material: blood. The source of these receptors is a woman in her twenties or thirties in good health.

This clonotype was seen many times. J is TRBJ2-7 and V is TRBV29-1, with D possibly matching TRBD2 (6 bases). This CDR3 contains 10 residues. Trimming pared 3 bases from V and 12 bases from J, leaving 12 bases between. Germline V gene sequence: CDR1 SQVTM, CDR2 ANQGSEA. This chain's CDR3 is CSVDKEGAYF. The CDR3 region has the DNA TGCAGCGTTGACAAGGAGGGAGCGTACTTC.

This clonotype was detected only a few times. For the CDR3, the DNA is TGTGCCAGCAGCACAGGAGGGCTAGCGGGAGGATACACAGATACGCAGTATTTT. Its protein is CASSTGGLAGGYTDTQYF. This rearrangement joins TRBV11-2 to TRBJ2-3; the match to TRBD2 covers 11 bases. The CDR3 has 18 amino acids. Germline V lookup: CDR1 SGHAT, CDR2 FQNNGV. The J segment lost 2 bases and the V segment lost 5 bases, leaving 12 bases of the junction unmatched. The entire variable domain, with the rest obtained from reference TRBV11-2 and TRBJ2-3, is as follows: EAGVAQSPRYKIIEKRQSVAFWCNPISGHATLYWYQQILGQGPKLLIQFQNNGVVDDSQLPKDRFSAERLKGVDSTLKIQPAKLEDSAVYLCASSTGGLAGGYTDTQYFGPGTRLTVL.

This chain uses TRBV20-1 with TRBJ2-5, with D perhaps TRBD2 (6 bases). CDR1 and CDR2 (germline): DFQATT, SNEGSKA (reference sequence). CDR3 length: 13 amino acids. V was clipped by 1 base and J by 3 bases, with 9 bases between them. The CDR3 region has the DNA TGCAGTGCTAGAGGGACTAAAGAAGAGACCCAGTACTTC. Translating it yields CSARGTKEETQYF.

J is TRBJ1-2 and V is TRBV5-1, with TRBD1 matching 8 bases. CDR1 SGHRS and CDR2 YFSETQ come from the germline V gene. This CDR3 spans 14 amino acids. V trimming: 0 bases; J trimming: 8 bases; junction bases outside the gene matches: 6. The CDR3 spells CASSLDAGGTGYTF. In DNA, the CDR3 is TGCGCCAGCAGCTTGGACGCAGGGGGCACGGGCTACACCTTC.

The chain combines TRBV9 with TRBJ2-5; 13 bases agree with TRBD2. CDR3 size: 20 residues. V shed 0 bases and J 2 bases; nucleotides not matched to a gene: 13. Germline-derived CDR1 and CDR2 are SGDLS and YYNGEE. CDR3 bases: TGTGCCAGCAGCGTAGGAGCGGGGACTAGCGGGGTAAACCCGCAAGAGACCCAGTACTTC. Translation gives CASSVGAGTSGVNPQETQYF.

This clonotype was seen many times. The chain recombines TRBV5-1 with TRBJ1-1, with D unclear. There are 15 residues in the CDR3. V was shortened by 4 bases and J by 5 bases, with 18 bases between the two germline ends. Germline V gives CDR1 SGHRS, CDR2 YFSETQ. The CDR3 sequence: CASSRTSPEGTEAFF. The CDR3 nucleotides read TGCGCCAGCAGCCGTACGAGTCCCGAGGGAACTGAAGCTTTCTTT.

V usage is TRBV28 and J usage is TRBJ2-1; 8 nucleotides line up with TRBD2. Germline trimming cut 6 bases from V and 7 bases from J; bases unmatched to any gene: 5. The germline CDR1 and CDR2 sequences are MDHEN and SYDVKM. This CDR3 is 13 amino acids long. CDR3 residues: CASRSGGTNEQFF. CDR3 in DNA: TGTGCCAGCAGGAGCGGGGGAACGAATGAGCAGTTCTTC.

The chain couples TRBV27 to TRBJ2-7; D may match TRBD1 or TRBD2 (6 bases each). Germline V lookup: CDR1 MNHEY, CDR2 SMNVEV (reference sequence). The CDR3 sequence is 15 residues long. Deletions cut 0 bases from V and 2 bases from J, with 11 bases between. The CDR3 is CASSLSRRGTYEQYF. The CDR3 DNA sequence: TGTGCCAGCAGTTTATCGAGGAGGGGGACCTACGAGCAGTACTTC.

This clonotype was found a few times. The rearrangement joins TRBV2 to TRBJ2-4; D is unclear. Germline V lookup: CDR1 SNHLY, CDR2 FYNNEI. Trimming left V 4 bases short and J 6 bases short, with 10 bases between. The CDR3 consists of 13 residues. In nucleotides, the CDR3 is TGTGCCAGCAGTGGTATTCCGGTAAACATTCAGTACTTC. Translating it yields CASSGIPVNIQYF. The full variable domain, completed using reference TRBV2 and TRBJ2-4, is EPEVTQTPSHQVTQMGQEVILRCVPISNHLYFYWYRQILGQKVEFLVSFYNNEISEKSEIFDDQFSVERPDGSNFTLKIRSTKLEDSAMYFCASSGIPVNIQYFGAGTRLSVL.

This clonotype was seen only a few times. V gene TRBV20-1 combines with J gene TRBJ1-5, with 8 bases that match TRBD1. The CDR3 is 14 residues long. After removal of 5 bases from V and 1 base from J, the junction contained 4 bases not matched to a gene. Per the germline V gene, CDR1 is DFQATT and CDR2 is SNEGSKA (reference sequence). CDR3 region: CSARRGPSNQPQHF. As DNA, the CDR3 is TGCAGTGCTCGCAGGGGGCCAAGCAATCAGCCCCAGCATTTT.

On this clonotype itself: One junction end disagrees with the germline gene, perhaps due to a read error. This sequence joins TRBV5-1 and TRBJ1-6; the D gene is possibly TRBD1 (5 bases). Germline-derived CDR1 and CDR2 are SGHRS and YFSETQ. The length of the CDR3 is 13 residues. The CDR3 sequence is CASSLAGNSPRHF. The CDR3 DNA reads as TGCGCCAGCAGCTTGGCAGGGAATTCACCCCGCCACTTT.

This chain links TRBV3-1 with TRBJ2-7, with 7 bases aligning to TRBD2. With 0 bases clipped from V and 12 bases from J, the junction kept 5 bases outside the gene matches. The CDR3 loop spans 12 amino acids. Germline loops: CDR1 LGHDT, CDR2 YNNKEL (reference sequence). The CDR3 DNA reads TGTGCCAGCAGCCAAGACGGGGGGAAGGGGTACTTC. Translation gives CASSQDGGKGYF.

The genes are TRBV6-1 and TRBJ2-3; D may match TRBD1 or TRBD2 (5 bases each). The CDR3 spans 13 residues. Germline CDR1 MNHNS, CDR2 SASEGT. V lost 11 bases to trimming and J lost 2 bases, with 14 bases between them. The CDR3 here is CAVLTGTTDTQYF. The CDR3 DNA reads TGTGCCGTCCTGACGGGGACCACAGATACGCAGTATTTT.

A few counts support this clonotype. This chain joins TRBV3-1 and TRBJ2-6; 7 nucleotides line up with TRBD1. Germline CDR1 LGHDT, CDR2 YNNKEL (reference sequence). This CDR3 spans 19 amino acids. V was clipped by 5 bases and J by 0 bases; unmatched bases: 13. Here the CDR3 reads CASSLSGTAAFSGANVLTF. The CDR3 DNA follows: TGTGCCAGCAGCTTGTCCGGGACAGCGGCCTTCTCTGGGGCCAACGTCCTGACTTTC.

The chain uses TRBV4-1 and TRBJ1-2; D possibly corresponds to TRBD1 (5 bases). The ends were cut back, 0 bases at V and 7 bases at J, with 18 bases in the middle. The V gene's germline CDR1 is MGHRA and CDR2 YSYEKL. The CDR3 extends over 16 amino acids. The CDR3 loop reads CASSQDEGRQGAGYTF. As DNA, the CDR3 is TGCGCCAGCAGCCAAGATGAGGGAAGGCAGGGTGCTGGCTACACCTTC.

This clonotype was observed a few times. The chain joins TRBV9 to TRBJ1-1, with D tentatively TRBD1 (5 bases). This CDR3 comprises 15 residues. The V gene lost 4 bases and the J gene lost 0 bases, with 13 bases spanning the gap. The germline V gene has CDR1 SGDLS and CDR2 YYNGEE. This CDR3 reads CASSRQTAMNTEAFF. The CDR3, as DNA: TGTGCCAGCAGCCGCCAGACAGCCATGAACACTGAAGCTTTCTTT.